Following are 7 T cell receptor beta chains from one sample sequenced in a study of shared T cell receptors in the human thymus (dated by TCRdb to the early 2020s). The library relied on the immunoSEQ multiplex PCR assay. TCRdb re-hosts the immuneACCESS table, in-frame sequences only. Its copies lack some clones; in the studies checked, an unresolved V gene accounts for under half of them, and the cause for the rest is not known. This sample gives roughly 710,000 clones in total; approximately 83% of them show up just once. The biggest ten clones account for roughly 0.01% of the sample. In addition, the sample was reused for a study of human thymus T cells.

The sample consisted of thymocytes. The receptors come from a girl under three years old with a congenital heart defect. Donor details come from another sample of the same person, matched by shared clones.

The rearrangement joins TRBV9 to TRBJ1-2; TRBD1 matches at 10 bases. The CDR3 loop spans 14 amino acids. V was clipped by 3 bases and J by 8 bases; unmatched bases: 7. From germline, CDR1 is SGDLS and CDR2 YYNGEE. In DNA, the CDR3 is TGTGCCAGCAGCGCGCTCGACAGGGGGCGAGGCTACACCTTC. It is translated as CASSALDRGRGYTF.

The genes are TRBV6-1 and TRBJ1-5; 9 bases are shared with TRBD1. The CDR3 is made up of 19 amino acids. The germline gives CDR1 MNHNS, CDR2 SASEGT. V dropped 2 bases and J dropped 1; count of bases not matched to a gene: 12. In nucleotides, the CDR3 is TGTGCCAGCAGTGAATTAGTAACAGGGGGCTGGGTGAGCAATCAGCCCCAGCATTTT. It encodes CASSELVTGGWVSNQPQHF.

V is TRBV4-3 and J is TRBJ1-1; D remains unclear. The V gene lost 0 bases and the J gene lost 1 base, with 15 bases spanning the gap. Germline loops: CDR1 LGHNA, CDR2 YSLEER. This CDR3 comprises 17 residues. DNA of the CDR3: TGCGCCAGCAGCCAAGATAACCCTCTTACTGAGAACACTGAAGCTTTCTTT. Its translation: CASSQDNPLTENTEAFF.

The CDR3 spells CASSSPTRSPSSAFF. The CDR3, as DNA: TGCGCCAGCAGCTCACCGACAAGGTCACCGTCCTCGGCTTTCTTT. This chain joins TRBV5-1 and TRBJ1-1, with D unresolved. Looked up from germline, CDR1 is SGHRS and CDR2 is YFSETQ. V lost 3 bases, J lost 11 bases, and 23 bases lay in between. This CDR3 has 15 amino acids.

In its sample, this clone was seen once. The rearrangement joins TRBV30 to TRBJ2-3, with 8 positions matching TRBD2. This CDR3 contains 14 residues. V shed 5 bases and J 2 bases; nucleotides not matched to a gene: 6. The V gene's germline CDR1 is GTSNPN and CDR2 SVGIG (reference sequence). CDR3 loop: CAWRPGGATDTQYF. Here the CDR3 DNA reads TGTGCCTGGCGCCCCGGGGGGGCCACAGATACGCAGTATTTT.

The chain has TRBV29-1 and TRBJ2-3; 7 nucleotides align to TRBD1. Germline CDR1 reads SQVTM; CDR2 reads ANQGSEA. The CDR3 has 15 amino acids. The V segment lost 3 bases and the J segment 5 bases; nucleotides outside the gene matches: 11. The DNA of the CDR3 is TGCAGCGTTGACCCACAGGGGCCCAGAGGAGATACGCAGTATTTT. This encodes CSVDPQGPRGDTQYF.

The rearrangement links TRBV2 to TRBJ2-1, with D perhaps matching TRBD1 (7 bases). Per the germline V gene, CDR1 is SNHLY and CDR2 is FYNNEI. The CDR3 has 21 amino acids. The V end was cut by 6 bases, the J end by 0 bases, with 30 bases between. CDR3 amino acids: CASRDYSTGRTNPCSYNEQFF. The CDR3 DNA reads as TGTGCCAGCAGGGACTATTCGACAGGGCGTACAAATCCCTGCTCCTACAATGAGCAGTTCTTC.